This T cell receptor (beta chain) was observed in a study of cytomegalovirus exposure and HLA in healthy donors. With 60 Vbeta and 13 Jbeta primers, the PCR was carried out. The repertoire was sequenced with immunoSEQ multiplex PCR; TCRdb's copy has only in-frame clones and lacks some. The table includes 200,000 to 250,000 clones, more than 60% detected once. Findings of the study overall: CMV serostatus alone was available as immune exposure information. Presence/absence analyses assumed roughly uniform sequencing depth across donors.

The donors were healthy bone marrow donors. Details on this clone: Its cognate antigen is unknown.

V was pared by 5 bases and J by 0 bases, with 5 bases of the junction left unmatched. CDR3 length: 15 amino acids. In germline, CDR1 is SEHNR, CDR2 FQNEAQ (reference sequence). Sequencing was performed on PBMCs. V usage is TRBV7-9 and J usage is TRBJ2-7; 9 nucleotides match TRBD2. The sequence came from a woman aged 55 to 70 in good health and CMV-seropositive. The CDR3 DNA follows: TGTGCCAGCAGCCGGACTAGCGAGATCTCCTACGAGCAGTACTTC. Its translation is CASSRTSEISYEQYF.